Listed below are T cell receptor beta chains from one sample, sequenced in a study of blood T cell repertoires in COVID-19. Sequenced by immunoSEQ multiplex PCR; TCRdb stores in-frame clones only, minus some. This table holds about 240,000 clones, 83% found once. The sequencing input was PBMCs or T cells enriched from blood (not recorded which). The origin of the receptors is a woman aged 40 to 50 who had been exposed to COVID-19. The CDR3 runs from the conserved cysteine through the conserved F or W. The D gene is left open where the match is weak. Not every row has a clone size; where given, it reads once, few, many or a size class.

J,size,V,D,CDR3,DNA
TRBJ2-6,few,TRBV5-8,.,CASSLDRAGANVLTF,TGTGCCAGCAGCTTGGACAGAGCTGGGGCCAACGTCCTGACTTTC
TRBJ1-2,.,TRBV5-6,.,CASSWRGGGYGYTF,TGTGCCAGCAGCTGGCGCGGGGGAGGTTATGGCTACACCTTC
TRBJ2-1,.,TRBV4-1,TRBD1,CASSAGTGLDEQFF,TGCGCCAGCAGCGCCGGGACAGGCCTCGATGAGCAGTTCTTC
TRBJ1-3,.,TRBV19,.,CASSLLGGNSGNTIYF,TGTGCCAGTAGCCTGCTCGGGGGGAACTCTGGAAACACCATATATTTT
TRBJ2-7,.,TRBV5-1,.,CASSSGRTGSYEQYF,TGCGCCAGCAGCTCGGGGAGAACAGGGAGCTACGAGCAGTACTTC
TRBJ1-6,.,TRBV18,TRBD1,CASSPPQATGSPLHF,TGTGCCAGCTCACCACCCCAGGCGACAGGGTCACCCCTCCACTTT
TRBJ2-5,.,TRBV4-3,TRBD2,CASSQDEERGVQETQYF,TGCGCCAGCAGCCAAGACGAAGAGCGGGGGGTCCAAGAGACCCAGTACTTC
TRBJ1-1,.,TRBV7-9,TRBD1,CASSYADRNPESFF,TGTGCCAGCAGCTACGCGGACAGGAACCCTGAATCTTTCTTT
TRBJ1-5,.,TRBV10-3,.,CAISVNRSNQPQHF,TGTGCCATCAGTGTGAACAGGAGCAATCAGCCCCAGCATTTT
TRBJ1-1,once,TRBV7-2,.,CASSFERNTEAFF,TGTGCCAGCAGCTTCGAGAGGAACACTGAAGCTTTCTTT
TRBJ2-1,.,TRBV7-9,.,CASSNGGVRAYNEQFF,TGTGCCAGCAGCAACGGCGGAGTCAGGGCGTACAATGAGCAGTTCTTC
TRBJ1-2,.,TRBV5-8,TRBD1,CASSQTGYYGYTF,TGTGCCAGCAGCCAGACAGGGTACTATGGCTACACCTTC
TRBJ2-1,few,TRBV18,TRBD2,CASSPDASGFNNEQFF,TGTGCCAGCTCACCAGACGCTAGCGGGTTCAACAATGAGCAGTTCTTC
TRBJ1-3,.,TRBV4-2,.,CASSQGGGQHLSGNTIYF,TGTGCCAGCAGCCAAGGCGGGGGGCAACACCTCTCTGGAAACACCATATATTTT
TRBJ2-3,.,TRBV5-4,TRBD2,CASSRSGGSTDTQYF,TGTGCCAGCAGCCGGAGCGGGGGGAGCACAGATACGCAGTATTTT
TRBJ1-2,.,TRBV7-9,TRBD1,CASSPRQGPYGYTF,TGTGCCAGCAGCCCACGACAGGGCCCCTATGGCTACACCTTC
TRBJ1-2,few,TRBV12-3/TRBV12-4,.,CASSYTVFYGYTF,TGTGCCAGCAGCTACACAGTCTTCTATGGCTACACCTTC
TRBJ2-3,.,TRBV28,.,CASSLPAPRADTQYF,TGTGCCAGCAGTTTACCAGCGCCACGAGCAGATACGCAGTATTTT
TRBJ2-5,few,TRBV3-1/TRBV3-2,.,CASSLGYGETQYF,TGTGCCAGCAGCCTGGGTTACGGGGAGACCCAGTACTTC
TRBJ2-1,few,TRBV5-1,.,CASSRQGTNNEQFF,TGCGCCAGCTCCCGCCAGGGGACGAACAATGAGCAGTTCTTC
TRBJ2-1,.,TRBV28,TRBD1,CASRGTGFPYNEQFF,TGTGCCAGCCGCGGGACAGGGTTCCCCTACAATGAGCAGTTCTTC
TRBJ1-6,.,TRBV5-1,.,CASSPRRNGGSPLHF,TGCGCCAGCAGCCCCCGGAGAAACGGCGGGTCACCCCTCCACTTT
TRBJ2-7,.,TRBV18,TRBD1,CASSPGTGRPGEQYF,TGTGCCAGCTCCCCCGGGACAGGGAGACCGGGCGAGCAGTACTTC
TRBJ2-2,.,TRBV5-1,TRBD2,CASSYLAGGSGELFF,TGCGCCAGCAGCTACCTAGCGGGGGGATCCGGGGAGCTGTTTTTT
TRBJ2-3,.,TRBV5-1,.,CASSLPLTSTDTQYF,TGCGCCAGCAGCTTGCCCCTAACTAGCACAGATACGCAGTATTTT
TRBJ2-3,.,TRBV7-3,TRBD2,CASSLTGSRGSSTDTQYF,TGTGCCAGCAGCTTAACGGGTTCGCGGGGGTCTAGCACAGATACGCAGTATTTT
TRBJ2-1,.,TRBV4-3,.,CASSQDSGDGYSNEQFF,TGCGCCAGCAGCCAAGATTCAGGGGATGGGTACAGCAATGAGCAGTTCTTC
TRBJ2-1,few,TRBV10-3,TRBD1,CAISEGGGLDEQFF,TGTGCCATCAGTGAAGGGGGCGGGCTCGATGAGCAGTTCTTC
TRBJ1-2,.,TRBV5-6,TRBD1,CASSLGDREFGGYTF,TGTGCCAGCAGCTTGGGGGACAGGGAGTTCGGTGGCTACACCTTC
TRBJ2-2,.,TRBV9,.,CASSVETGELFF,TGTGCCAGCAGCGTGGAGACCGGGGAGCTGTTTTTT
TRBJ1-6,.,TRBV7-2,.,CASSLVSVDSPLHF,TGTGCCAGCAGCTTAGTCAGCGTTGATTCACCCCTCCACTTT
TRBJ2-1,.,TRBV11-3,TRBD2,CASSVTSGRYNEQFF,TGTGCCAGCAGCGTGACTAGCGGGAGATACAATGAGCAGTTCTTC
TRBJ2-2,once,TRBV7-3,TRBD1,CASSQTYVLDRGVTGELFF,TGTGCCAGCAGCCAAACCTATGTATTGGACAGGGGGGTCACCGGGGAGCTGTTTTTT
TRBJ1-2,once,TRBV9,TRBD1,CASSVGTGTYGYTF,TGTGCCAGCAGCGTGGGGACAGGGACCTATGGCTACACCTTC
TRBJ2-1,.,TRBV4-2,.,CASSLPLGEPNEQFF,TGTGCCAGCAGCCTTCCCCTCGGGGAGCCCAATGAGCAGTTCTTC
TRBJ1-2,.,TRBV4-2,TRBD1,CASSPPGQVGYGYTF,TGTGCCAGCAGCCCCCCAGGACAGGTGGGCTATGGCTACACCTTC
TRBJ2-1,.,TRBV6-2/TRBV6-3,.,CASSPPVGQVGPDNEQFF,TGTGCCAGCAGCCCCCCGGTGGGTCAGGTTGGGCCGGATAATGAGCAGTTCTTC
TRBJ1-2,.,TRBV3-1/TRBV3-2,TRBD1,CASSPEQGTNYGYTF,TGTGCCAGCAGCCCGGAACAGGGGACTAACTATGGCTACACCTTC